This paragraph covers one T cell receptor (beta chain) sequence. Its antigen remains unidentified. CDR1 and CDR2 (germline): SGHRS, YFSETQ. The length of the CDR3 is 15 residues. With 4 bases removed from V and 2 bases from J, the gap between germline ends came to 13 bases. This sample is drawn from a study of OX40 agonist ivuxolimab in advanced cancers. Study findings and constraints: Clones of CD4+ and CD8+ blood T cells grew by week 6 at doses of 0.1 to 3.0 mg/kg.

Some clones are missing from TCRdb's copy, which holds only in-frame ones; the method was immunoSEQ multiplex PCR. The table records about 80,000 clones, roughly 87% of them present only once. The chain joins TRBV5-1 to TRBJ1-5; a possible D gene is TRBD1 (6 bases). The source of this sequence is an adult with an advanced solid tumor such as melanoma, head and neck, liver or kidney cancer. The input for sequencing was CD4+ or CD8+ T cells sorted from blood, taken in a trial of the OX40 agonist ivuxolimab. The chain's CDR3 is CASSETPGGNQPQHF. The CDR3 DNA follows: TGCGCCAGCAGCGAAACTCCAGGGGGCAATCAGCCCCAGCATTTT. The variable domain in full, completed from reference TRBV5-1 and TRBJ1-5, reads KAGVTQTPRYLIKTRGQQVTLSCSPISGHRSVSWYQQTPGQGLQFLFEYFSETQRNKGNFPGRFSGRQFSNSRSEMNVSTLELGDSALYLCASSETPGGNQPQHFGDGTRLSIL.